The table lists the clone carrying this T cell receptor beta chain with many counts. What it binds is unknown. The time point: newly diagnosed GD, antithyroid drugs for less than 3 months. The authors made the TCR library using RNA they extracted from PBMCs. Peripheral blood, about 9 milliliters per patient, was collected in EDTA tubes. The germline CDR1 and CDR2 sequences are MNHGY and SVAAGI. The CDR3 is made up of 17 amino acids. V lost 4 bases to trimming and J lost 0 bases, with 16 bases between them. This sample is part of a study of regulatory T cells in long-lasting Graves disease. Library construction for TCR beta used iRepertoire HTBI primers and Arm-PCR of CDR3 regions. A single record per CDR3 protein comes from TCRdb applying MiXCR to the multiplex PCR reads. In the table there are hundreds of thousands of distinct CDR3 sequences, about 16% of which are singletons. Study observations and caveats: It was in persistent disease that TRBV28, TRBJ1-2 and TRBJ2-5 were favored. Tissue studied was limited to peripheral blood, excluding thyroid tissue. New patients shared fewer public clonotypes (approximately 1,000) than persistent patients did (roughly 2,700).

This receptor was taken from a female donor with Graves disease. Specimen: peripheral blood mononuclear cells (PBMCs), collected at new diagnosis, from a patient treated with antithyroid drugs. This chain connects TRBV6-9 to TRBJ2-1, with a possible D match to TRBD2 (7 bases). The CDR3 reads CASSSEGGASSYNEQFF. CDR3 nucleotides: TGTGCCAGCAGTTCCGAGGGGGGGGCGAGCTCCTACAATGAGCAGTTCTTC.